These 25 T cell receptor beta chains were all obtained from the same sample, sequenced in a study of blood T cell repertoires in COVID-19. Here immunoSEQ multiplex PCR was the method, and the copy in TCRdb shows in-frame clones only, minus some. In the table there are some 100,000 clones, around 90% of which are singletons. Specimen: peripheral blood. These receptors came from a man over 45 with acute or convalescent COVID-19.

The V call is TRBV24-1, the J call TRBJ2-3; D is perhaps TRBD2 (5 bases). The V end lost 12 bases, the J end lost 0 bases, and 6 bases lay between the germline ends. The germline V gene has CDR1 KGHDR and CDR2 SFDVKD. The CDR3 has 11 residues. CDR3 in amino acids: CAAGSTDTQYF. In DNA form, the CDR3 reads TGTGCCGCGGGCAGCACAGATACGCAGTATTTT.

V gene TRBV10-3 combines with J gene TRBJ2-5; D is perhaps TRBD1 (6 bases). The CDR3 covers 15 residues. CDR1 ENHRY and CDR2 SYGVKD come from the germline V gene. V dropped 8 bases and J dropped 3 bases, with 19 bases sitting between them. DNA of the CDR3: TGTGCCATCCATCCTGGGGGCGCGGTCGAAGAGACCCAGTACTTC. Translated, it gives CAIHPGGAVEETQYF.

The V and J genes are TRBV5-1 and TRBJ2-2; D perhaps matches TRBD1 (6 bases). The CDR3 is 15 residues long. The germline V gene encodes CDR1 SGHRS and CDR2 YFSETQ. Deletions cut 6 bases from V and 4 bases from J, with 16 bases between. DNA of the CDR3: TGCGCCAGCATAAGGGCAGGGGACGGCACCGGGGAGCTGTTTTTT. Translation gives CASIRAGDGTGELFF.

On this clone itself: Compared with germline, one end of the junction differs, possibly owing to a read error. The CDR3 region is CASSYSPGHFLRF. The CDR3 coding sequence is TGTGCCAGCAGTTACTCCCCCGGACACTTTCTCCGCTTT. This chain connects TRBV6-5 to TRBJ1-6; perhaps TRBD1 as D (5 bases). The CDR3 length is 13 residues. Germline CDR1 is MNHEY and CDR2 is SVGAGI.

The rearrangement links TRBV25-1 to TRBJ1-2, with 8 bases lining up with TRBD1. CDR1 MGHDK and CDR2 SYGVNS come from the germline V gene. The J segment lost 7 bases and the V segment lost 2 bases, leaving 3 bases of the junction unmatched. This CDR3 spans 13 amino acids. CDR3 bases: TGTGCCAGCAGTGAAACAGGGGGGGGTGGCTACACCTTC. As protein: CASSETGGGGYTF.

This chain joins TRBV28 and TRBJ1-1; D unclear. Germline CDR1 MDHEN, CDR2 SYDVKM. This CDR3 contains 12 residues. The ends were cut back, 7 bases at V and 3 bases at J, with 9 bases in the middle. The chain's CDR3 is CASTKQHTEAFF. In DNA form, the CDR3 reads TGTGCCAGCACCAAACAGCACACTGAAGCTTTCTTT.

The gene calls are TRBV27 and TRBJ1-2; D is unresolved. The CDR3 is 11 residues long. In germline, CDR1 is MNHEY, CDR2 SMNVEV (reference sequence). Deletions cut 5 bases from V and 11 bases from J, with 12 bases between. The CDR3 spells CASSPPLDYTF. The CDR3 DNA reads TGTGCCAGCAGTCCTCCCCTAGATTACACCTTC.

There are a few counts of this clone. This rearrangement joins TRBV24-1 to TRBJ2-3, with 7 bases matching TRBD2. This CDR3 spans 16 amino acids. Germline V gene lookup returns CDR1 KGHDR and CDR2 SFDVKD. V lost 3 bases and J lost 7; bases outside the gene matches: 12. The CDR3 region has the DNA TGTGCCACCAGTGATAGCCGGGGGGTATTTAAGTATACGCAGTATTTT. Translated, it gives CATSDSRGVFKYTQYF.

The rearrangement joins TRBV6-6 to TRBJ1-6, with TRBD1 identical over 11 bases. Trimming at V came to 5 bases and at J to 2 bases, leaving 2 bases not matched to a gene. The CDR3 covers 16 residues. Germline CDR1 is MNHNY and CDR2 is SVGAGI (reference sequence). The CDR3 here is CASSPGQGAYNSPLHF. The CDR3, as DNA: TGTGCCAGCAGTCCGGGACAGGGGGCCTATAATTCACCCCTCCACTTT.

This chain uses TRBV4-2 with TRBJ2-5; 9 bases align to TRBD2. Germline CDR1 is LGHNA and CDR2 is YNFKEQ. The CDR3 is 14 amino acids. After removal of 4 bases from V and 5 bases from J, the junction contained 5 bases not matched to a gene. CDR3: CASSPAGGHETQYF. In nucleotides, the CDR3 is TGTGCCAGCAGCCCCGCGGGGGGGCACGAGACCCAGTACTTC.

The chain uses TRBV9 and TRBJ2-5; possibly TRBD1 for D (6 bases). Germline assignment: CDR1 SGDLS and CDR2 YYNGEE. The CDR3 covers 15 residues. Trimming shortened V by 3 bases and J by 7 bases, and 19 bases separated the two germline ends. The chain's CDR3 is CASSDDRTPAGTQYF. The DNA for the CDR3 is TGTGCCAGCAGCGACGACAGGACACCAGCCGGGACCCAGTACTTC.

The chain uses TRBV18 and TRBJ1-2, with 7 bases matching TRBD1. Germline CDR1 is KGHSH and CDR2 is LQKENI. The V gene end was trimmed by 6 bases and the J gene end by 7 bases; junction bases not matched to a gene: 8. The CDR3 is 13 amino acids. CDR3 DNA: TGTGCCAGCTCTCCCCGACAGGGTCTTGGCTACACCTTC. Its protein product is CASSPRQGLGYTF.

The sample holds one count of this clone. V gene TRBV6-2 or TRBV6-3 combines with J gene TRBJ1-2, with D uncertain. The germline V gene encodes CDR1 MNHEY and CDR2 SVGEGT. CDR3 length: 11 amino acids. V was clipped by 4 bases and J by 8 bases, with 8 bases between them. CDR3 sequence (DNA): TGTGCCAGCAGTTCAGTCTGGGGCTACACCTTC. Amino acids: CASSSVWGYTF.

The chain links TRBV12-3 or TRBV12-4 to TRBJ1-5; no definite D call. Trimming removed 0 bases at V and 5 bases at J, with 5 bases between. The CDR3 spans 13 residues. CDR3 region: CASSLAQYQPQHF. The CDR3, as DNA: TGTGCCAGCAGTTTAGCCCAGTATCAGCCCCAGCATTTT.

The CDR3 spells CSGRGGNYGYTF. For the CDR3, the DNA is TGCAGCGGTAGGGGGGGGAACTATGGCTACACCTTC. The gene calls are TRBV29-1 and TRBJ1-2; TRBD1 is a possible D gene (6 bases). The CDR3 has 12 residues. V lost 7 bases and J lost 2, with 11 bases in between. Germline V gene sequence: CDR1 SQVTM, CDR2 ANQGSEA.

The rearrangement links TRBV7-8 to TRBJ1-3; D is undetermined. V was pared by 1 base and J by 0 bases, with 10 bases between. The CDR3 covers 16 residues. Germline V gene data show CDR1 as SGHVS and CDR2 as FQNEAQ. The CDR3 region is CASSLGGKVSGNTIYF. The CDR3 coding sequence is TGTGCCAGCAGCTTAGGCGGGAAAGTCTCTGGAAACACCATATATTTT.

The chain has TRBV7-2 and TRBJ2-5, with D perhaps matching TRBD2 (5 bases). The V gene lost 1 base and the J gene lost 3 bases, with 9 bases spanning the gap. Germline V gene data show CDR1 as SGHTA and CDR2 as FQGNSA. This CDR3 contains 14 residues. CDR3 loop: CASSLEVAKETQYF. In nucleotides, the CDR3 is TGTGCCAGCAGCTTAGAGGTAGCGAAAGAGACCCAGTACTTC.

In this sample, this clone turned up a few times. This chain joins TRBV5-5 and TRBJ2-1; D not resolved. V was pared by 4 bases and J by 4 bases, with 6 bases between. The CDR3 totals 12 residues. From germline, CDR1 is SGHKS and CDR2 YYEKEE (reference sequence). In DNA form, the CDR3 reads TGTGCCAGCAGCCCGGAGTACAATGAGCAGTTCTTC. This translates into CASSPEYNEQFF.

This chain joins TRBV13 and TRBJ1-6, with D possibly matching TRBD1 (5 bases). Trimming took off 6 bases at V and 8 bases at J, with 14 bases between the two ends. The CDR3 has 14 amino acids. Germline assignment: CDR1 PRHDT and CDR2 FYEKMQ (reference sequence). CDR3 bases: TGTGCCAGCAGACGACCCGAACAGGATTCACCCCTCCACTTT. Residues: CASRRPEQDSPLHF.

The V call is TRBV3-1 (or the pseudogene TRBV3-2), the J call TRBJ1-1; a possible D gene is TRBD1 (5 bases). Trimming shortened V by 2 bases and J by 8 bases, and 15 bases separated the two germline ends. The CDR3 has 14 amino acids. Germline V gives CDR1 LGHDT, CDR2 YNNKEL (reference sequence). In DNA form, the CDR3 reads TGTGCCAGCAGCCAACCCCGGGGGGGTCGGGAAGCTTTCTTT. Translating gives CASSQPRGGREAFF.

This sequence joins TRBV18 and TRBJ2-5; the D gene is possibly TRBD1 (6 bases). Germline assignment: CDR1 KGHSH and CDR2 LQKENI. Between the trimmed V and J ends, which lost 6 bases and 5 bases, there was a span of 19 bases. The CDR3 is made up of 15 amino acids. The chain's CDR3 is CASSNSAQGWETQYF. As DNA, the CDR3 is TGTGCCAGCTCCAACTCGGCCCAGGGGTGGGAGACCCAGTACTTC.

The chain is built from TRBV5-6 and TRBJ2-7, with TRBD1 matching 11 bases. V gave up 2 bases and J gave up 6 bases; unmatched junction bases: 10. The CDR3 length is 16 residues. CDR1 and CDR2 (germline): SGHDT, YYEEEE. This chain's CDR3 is CASSFRVGTGGSEQYF. In DNA form, the CDR3 reads TGTGCCAGCAGCTTTAGGGTCGGGACAGGGGGTTCCGAGCAGTACTTC.

The chain uses TRBV28 and TRBJ1-2; 7 nucleotides line up with TRBD1. Germline V gives CDR1 MDHEN, CDR2 SYDVKM. The length of the CDR3 is 12 residues. V shed 5 bases and J 7 bases; nucleotides not matched to a gene: 4. CDR3 amino acids: CASSLRGLGYTF. CDR3 nucleotides: TGTGCCAGCAGTCTAAGGGGGCTTGGCTACACCTTC.

The gene calls are TRBV5-1 and TRBJ2-7; 11 nucleotides line up with TRBD2. The CDR3 contains 16 residues. Trimming cost V 0 bases and J 2 bases; bases outside gene matches: 4. CDR1 is SGHRS, CDR2 YFSETQ, per germline. CDR3 loop: CASSLGSGGATYEQYF. CDR3 bases: TGCGCCAGCAGCTTGGGTAGCGGGGGGGCGACCTACGAGCAGTACTTC.

The count of this clone is one. This chain joins TRBV6-2 or TRBV6-3 and TRBJ2-1, with TRBD2 matching over 10 bases. The V gene end was trimmed by 2 bases and the J gene end by 10 bases; junction bases not matched to a gene: 8. The V gene's germline CDR1 is MNHEY and CDR2 SVGEGT. The CDR3 is 15 residues long. As DNA, the CDR3 is TGTGCCAGCAGTTACCGAGCGGGGGGGTCAGAAGAGCAGTTCTTC. Residues: CASSYRAGGSEEQFF.